This T cell receptor (beta chain) was identified during a study of T cell responses to AZD1222 COVID-19 vaccine. Whole-study findings and limits: Among the donors, most were white British and more were female, and clonal diversity was possibly underestimated.

Trimming shortened V by 0 bases and J by 3 bases, and 16 bases separated the two germline ends. This CDR3 contains 16 residues. Germline CDR1 SGHRS, CDR2 YFSETQ. Clones were sequenced by immunoSEQ multiplex PCR, and TCRdb holds only the in-frame ones, with some missing. The sample contains roughly 180,000 clones, roughly 90% of which appear only once. This clone was counted a single time. The antigen remains undetermined. The TCR originated in an adult who received the AZD1222 COVID-19 vaccine. The chain recombines TRBV5-1 with TRBJ2-7, with a tentative D call TRBD1 (5 bases). Material: peripheral blood, obtained 28 days after the second AZD1222 dose. The DNA of the CDR3 is TGCGCCAGCAGCTTGGGCGGCGGTGGGGCCTTCTACGAGCAGTACTTC. Encoded protein: CASSLGGGGAFYEQYF.